The source of this T cell receptor beta chain is a study of blood T cell repertoires in COVID-19. About the research overall: Sites across the United States, Italy and Spain contributed samples from acute and convalescent COVID-19. Sources were T cells, B-cell-depleted T cells, or PBMCs; the material itself was cDNA or gDNA.

Trimming left V 4 bases short and J 6 bases short, with 18 bases between. Germline CDR1 reads ENHRY; CDR2 reads SYGVKD. This CDR3 spans 16 amino acids. The data were produced by immunoSEQ multiplex PCR, yet TCRdb's version contains in-frame clones alone and is incomplete. This sample has about 100,000 clones, with around 90% found just once. This TCR was sampled from a woman aged 55-70 years with acute or convalescent COVID-19. The chain carries TRBV10-3 and TRBJ2-2, with D perhaps matching TRBD2 (7 bases). Sequenced: peripheral blood. The CDR3 loop is CAISAGGASISGELFF. The CDR3 bases are TGTGCCATCAGTGCGGGGGGCGCCTCTATATCCGGGGAGCTGTTTTTT.